This T cell receptor beta chain is drawn from a study of control samples from healthy donors and cancer patients. The assay was immunoSEQ multiplex PCR, and TCRdb's table has in-frame clones only and misses some. Of over 150,000 clones in the sample, under 96% were seen once. The V gene end was trimmed by 5 bases and the J gene end by 3 bases; junction bases not matched to a gene: 16. The CDR3 runs 18 residues. Germline V CDR1 and CDR2: SGHTA, FQGNSA. Sequencing was carried out using blood. The source of this sequence is a woman aged 25 to 39 in good health. V usage is TRBV7-2 and J usage is TRBJ2-7; 10 bases match TRBD1. The CDR3 DNA reads as TGTGCCAGCAGCCAGATTATCCCCCGACAGGGGGCTAACTACGAGCAGTACTTC. It translates to CASSQIIPRQGANYEQYF.